The 17 T cell receptor beta chains below all came from one sample that was sequenced in a study of T cells in Graves' hyperthyroidism and ophthalmopathy. Amplification yielded TCR beta CDR3 regions, with RNA transcripts as the source. Carried out on the TCR CDR3, a first-round RT-PCR used the HTBI primer set. TCRdb reprocessed the multiplex PCR reads with MiXCR, giving one entry per CDR3 protein. This sample has around 520,000 distinct CDR3 sequences, with around 22% found just once. Material for sequencing was blood. Every receptor here comes from a woman between 25 and 40 years old with Graves' ophthalmopathy.

Only a few counts were recorded for this clonotype. The rearrangement uses TRBV20-1 and TRBJ2-7; possibly TRBD2 for D (6 bases). This CDR3 has 13 residues. Trimming cost V 3 bases and J 4 bases, with 13 bases left between them. Germline-derived CDR1 and CDR2 are DFQATT and SNEGSKA (reference sequence). The CDR3 sequence: CSASISGGYEQYF. The DNA for the CDR3 is TGCAGTGCTAGTATCAGCGGAGGGTACGAGCAGTACTTC.

In this sample, this clonotype turned up many times. V and J are TRBV18 and TRBJ1-1; D is unclear. Between the trimmed V and J ends, which lost 6 bases and 5 bases, there was a span of 13 bases. The CDR3 extends over 13 amino acids. Germline V gene sequence: CDR1 KGHSH, CDR2 LQKENI. The CDR3 region is CASSPVERTEAFF. CDR3 nucleotides: TGTGCCAGCTCCCCCGTCGAGAGGACTGAAGCTTTCTTT.

The chain recombines TRBV7-9 with TRBJ1-2; 11 bases fit TRBD1. V dropped 5 bases and J dropped 8; count of bases not matched to a gene: 10. CDR3 length: 15 amino acids. Germline CDR1 SEHNR, CDR2 FQNEAQ (reference sequence). The CDR3 sequence is CASSVSRTGGRGYTF. The CDR3 DNA is TGTGCCAGCAGCGTATCCAGGACAGGGGGCCGAGGCTACACCTTC.

The table lists this clonotype with many counts. The CDR3 protein is CASSRENTEAFF. The CDR3 bases are TGTGCCTCCTCACGGGAGAACACTGAAGCTTTCTTT. The chain links TRBV30 to TRBJ1-1; the D is unclear. Per the germline V gene, CDR1 is GTSNPN and CDR2 is SVGIG (reference sequence). V gave up 7 bases and J gave up 1 base, with 10 bases separating them. The CDR3 is made up of 12 amino acids.

The V and J genes are TRBV25-1 and TRBJ2-7, with D unresolved. CDR1 is MGHDK, CDR2 SYGVNS, per germline. This CDR3 has 14 amino acids. V lost 10 bases and J 4 bases, leaving 20 bases between the germline ends. The CDR3 here is CATVGAVAAYEQYF. CDR3 coding DNA: TGTGCCACCGTCGGTGCGGTTGCGGCTTACGAGCAGTACTTC.

This clonotype was seen a few times. The chain couples TRBV3-1 to TRBJ1-2, with a possible D match to TRBD1 (5 bases). The germline CDR1 and CDR2 sequences are LGHDT and YNNKEL (reference sequence). V lost 2 bases and J 7 bases, leaving 14 bases between the germline ends. The CDR3 is 14 amino acids. The CDR3 region has the DNA TGTGCCAGCAGCCAAATTAACGGGGCCAGTGGCTACACCTTC. As protein: CASSQINGASGYTF.

In this sample, this clonotype turned up many times. At one boundary the junction diverges from the germline segment, which might be a read error. This chain joins TRBV7-7 and TRBJ1-1; D gene unclear. The germline gives CDR1 SSHAT, CDR2 FNYEAQ (reference sequence). CDR3 length: 18 residues. The chain's CDR3 is CASSLDVPSLIMNTEAFF. The CDR3 nucleotides are TGTGCTAGCAGCTTAGATGTCCCTTCACTGATTATGAACACTGAAGCTTTCTTT.

The chain is built from TRBV6-1 and TRBJ1-2; maybe TRBD1 (5 bases). Germline lookup yields CDR1 MNHNS and CDR2 SASEGT. Trimming shortened V by 5 bases and J by 2 bases, and 12 bases separated the two germline ends. The CDR3 totals 14 residues. This CDR3 reads CASSRGTKNYGYTF. CDR3 in DNA: TGTGCCAGCAGTCGTGGGACCAAGAACTATGGCTACACCTTC.

This rearrangement joins TRBV5-4 to TRBJ2-2; D call uncertain. The V end lost 4 bases, the J end lost 0 bases, and 10 bases lay between the germline ends. CDR1 and CDR2 (germline): SGHNT, YYREEE (reference sequence). The CDR3 runs to 15 residues. The CDR3 spells CASSTDNANTGELFF. As DNA, the CDR3 is TGTGCCAGCAGCACCGACAACGCGAACACCGGGGAGCTGTTTTTT.

The V and J genes are TRBV6-2 or TRBV6-3 and TRBJ1-5; D is unclear. This CDR3 has 15 amino acids. CDR1 and CDR2 (germline): MNHEY, SVGEGT. The V and J ends lost 0 bases and 7 bases respectively, with 13 bases between them. The CDR3 DNA is TGTGCCAGCAGTTACTCGTTCCGGACCAGGCAGCCCCAGCATTTT. This translates into CASSYSFRTRQPQHF.

V and J are TRBV20-1 and TRBJ2-1, with D tentatively TRBD1 (6 bases). Trimming left V 1 base short and J 5 bases short, with 15 bases between. There are 15 residues in the CDR3. Germline V gene lookup returns CDR1 DFQATT and CDR2 SNEGSKA (reference sequence). The CDR3 DNA follows: TGCAGTGCTAGAGCCCACCGGGACACGGACAATGAGCAGTTCTTC. Amino acid sequence: CSARAHRDTDNEQFF.

This clonotype was seen many times. The chain has TRBV12-5 and TRBJ1-2; no clear D gene. Germline CDR1 is LGHNT and CDR2 is FRNRAP. This CDR3 contains 17 residues. Between the trimmed V and J ends, which lost 0 bases and 8 bases, there was a span of 22 bases. The CDR3 here is CASGLVPPGGGRKGYTF. The CDR3 DNA reads TGTGCTAGTGGTTTGGTCCCGCCAGGAGGAGGTCGGAAGGGCTACACCTTC.

This clonotype turned up a few times. The rearrangement uses TRBV6-1 and TRBJ1-3; D might be TRBD1 (6 bases). This CDR3 contains 16 residues. Trimming removed 1 base from V and 5 bases from J, with 15 bases in between. CDR1 is MNHNS, CDR2 SASEGT, per germline. The CDR3 is CASSEGGQPQRNTIYF. The CDR3 bases are TGTGCCAGCAGTGAAGGCGGACAGCCCCAACGAAACACCATATATTTT.

The genes are TRBV9 and TRBJ2-5, with 8 bases fitting TRBD2. Trimming took 2 bases from V and 7 from J; bases not matched to a gene: 4. The CDR3 sequence is 13 residues long. Germline lookup yields CDR1 SGDLS and CDR2 YYNGEE. In DNA form, the CDR3 reads TGTGCCAGCAGCGTGGCGGCGGGAGGGACCCAGTACTTC. Translated: CASSVAAGGTQYF. Variable domain in full (rest from reference TRBV9 and TRBJ2-5): DSGVTQTPKHLITATGQRVTLRCSPRSGDLSVYWYQQSLDQGLQFLIQYYNGEERAKGNILERFSAQQFPDLHSELNLSSLELGDSALYFCASSVAAGGTQYFGPGTRLLVL.

In this sample, this clonotype turned up many times. This rearrangement joins TRBV6-1 to TRBJ1-3; no clear D. V was cut by 9 bases and J by 0 bases, with 6 bases left in between. The germline V gene encodes CDR1 MNHNS and CDR2 SASEGT. The CDR3 is 12 residues long. As DNA, the CDR3 is TGTGCCAGTCTCGACTCTGGAAACACCATATATTTT. The encoded protein is CASLDSGNTIYF.

This clonotype was seen ten or more times. The chain employs TRBV11-2 and TRBJ1-1; D is unclear. Germline values: CDR1 SGHAT, CDR2 FQNNGV. The CDR3 is 11 residues long. The V end was cut by 5 bases, the J end by 10 bases, with 11 bases between. DNA of the CDR3: TGTGCCAGCAGCATAGGGCGGGGAGCTTTCTTT. This encodes CASSIGRGAFF. Based on the CDR3 plus reference TRBV11-2 and TRBJ1-1, the full variable domain is EAGVAQSPRYKIIEKRQSVAFWCNPISGHATLYWYQQILGQGPKLLIQFQNNGVVDDSQLPKDRFSAERLKGVDSTLKIQPAKLEDSAVYLCASSIGRGAFFGQGTRLTVV.

This clonotype came up many times. This chain joins TRBV30 and TRBJ1-2; D is perhaps TRBD1 (6 bases). Trimming cost V 0 bases and J 1 base, with 9 bases left between them. Germline CDR1 GTSNPN, CDR2 SVGIG (reference sequence). The CDR3 is 14 amino acids. The CDR3 here is CAWSVTGINYGYTF. The CDR3 DNA is TGTGCCTGGAGTGTAACAGGGATTAACTATGGCTACACCTTC.